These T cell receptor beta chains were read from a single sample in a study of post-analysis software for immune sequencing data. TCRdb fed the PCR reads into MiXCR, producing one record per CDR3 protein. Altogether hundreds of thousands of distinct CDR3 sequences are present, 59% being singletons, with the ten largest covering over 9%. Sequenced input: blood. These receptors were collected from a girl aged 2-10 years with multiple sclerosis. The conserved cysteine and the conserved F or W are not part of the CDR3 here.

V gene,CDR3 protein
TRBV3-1,ASSQLAGASEQF
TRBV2,ASRSSGPAGELF
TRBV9,ASSSRGTGGLQY
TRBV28,ASSSPGLASETQY
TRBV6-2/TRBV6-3,ASTPLTNQPQH
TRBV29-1,SVAGTRGEQF
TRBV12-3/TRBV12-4,ASSLWLWGEQY
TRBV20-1,SAPWVGGYQETQY
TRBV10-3,AISAGEEGNEQF
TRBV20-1,SARGLVGNYEQY
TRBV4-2,ASSQTSGGANTGELF
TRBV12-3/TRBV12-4,ASSSVQRGPRLTDTQY
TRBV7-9,ASSLVMATDTQY
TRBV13,ASSSIAGGPTDTQY
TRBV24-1,ATSDSRSTDTQY
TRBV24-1,ATSAVSSSYNEQF
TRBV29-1,SVVWGVNEQY
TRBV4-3,ASSQGRRLFSTDTQY
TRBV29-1,SVQGLNYGYT
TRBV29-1,SVAGPPSYNEQF
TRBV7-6,ASSLGTGVVRETQY
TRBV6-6,ASSYNPAMNTEAF
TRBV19,ASSILRTGDIQPQH
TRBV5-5,ASSPLAGGPGETQY
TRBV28,ASSFPTGEGGYT
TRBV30,AWSSGELF
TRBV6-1,ASRGRFTSYEQY
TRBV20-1,SARAGGESTDTQY
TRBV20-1,SARGQSGGGYIQY
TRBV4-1,ASSQGTPSSYEQY
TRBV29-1,SVAWGPYNEQF
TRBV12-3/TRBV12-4,ASSFEQGQTQY
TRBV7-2,ASSLVRGRDRNGYT
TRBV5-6,ASRWWQLSSYEQY
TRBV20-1,SAARTDGYEQY
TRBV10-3,AISRNSLNNEQF
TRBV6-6,ASSYFGEEITGELF
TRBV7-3,ASSLGLADVTDTQY
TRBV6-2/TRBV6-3,ASSYGGQGNQETQY
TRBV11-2,ASSFRAGAYEQY
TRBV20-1,SALEGGGPSTDTQY
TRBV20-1,SASEQTNTGELF